The source of this T cell receptor beta chain is a study of cytomegalovirus exposure and HLA in healthy donors. Primers included in the PCR were 60 Vbeta and 13 Jbeta primers. Produced via immunoSEQ multiplex PCR; TCRdb's table is partial and in-frame only. The repertoire includes about 100,000 clones, 70% to 80% of them detected once, and 4.5% to 5% sits in the top ten. In this sample, this clone turned up a few times. Its antigen is not known. Whole-study results and caveats: Analyses of presence and absence presupposed an approximately uniform sequencing depth across donors. The classifier reportedly diagnosed cytomegalovirus status with high specificity and sensitivity. Previously analyzed data showed that most TCR beta V segments were productive at a frequency of about 87% or about 30%.

V lost 2 bases, J lost 1 base, and 5 bases lay in between. The CDR3 sequence is 13 residues long. Germline V gene sequence: CDR1 MNHEY, CDR2 SVGAGI. Material: PBMCs. The chain uses TRBV6-5 and TRBJ1-1, with unresolved D. This clonotype was obtained from a woman aged 18-29 years in good health and CMV-seropositive. The CDR3 is CASSYERNTEAFF. The CDR3 nucleotides are TGTGCCAGCAGTTACGAGCGGAACACTGAAGCTTTCTTT.